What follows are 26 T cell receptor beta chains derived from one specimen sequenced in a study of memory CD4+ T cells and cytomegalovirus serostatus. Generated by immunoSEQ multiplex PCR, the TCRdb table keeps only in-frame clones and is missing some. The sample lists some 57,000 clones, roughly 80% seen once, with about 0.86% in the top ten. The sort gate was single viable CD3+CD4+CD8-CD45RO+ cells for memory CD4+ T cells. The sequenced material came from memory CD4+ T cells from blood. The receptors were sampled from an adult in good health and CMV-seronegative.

In DNA form, the CDR3 reads TGTGCCAGCAAAGGGGCTAGCGGGAACACCGGGGAGCTGTTTTTT. It translates to CASKGASGNTGELFF. This chain uses TRBV6-5 with TRBJ2-2; 7 positions match TRBD2. The CDR3 sequence is 15 residues long. J lost 1 base, V lost 7 bases, and 6 bases had no gene match. Germline V gene lookup returns CDR1 MNHEY and CDR2 SVGAGI.

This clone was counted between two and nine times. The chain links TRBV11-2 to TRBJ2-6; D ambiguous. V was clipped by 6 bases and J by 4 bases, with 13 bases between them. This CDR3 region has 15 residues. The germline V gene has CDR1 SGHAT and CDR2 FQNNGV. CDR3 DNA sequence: TGTGCCAGCAGGTATTCGTCACAGGGGGCCAACGTCCTGACTTTC. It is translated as CASRYSSQGANVLTF.

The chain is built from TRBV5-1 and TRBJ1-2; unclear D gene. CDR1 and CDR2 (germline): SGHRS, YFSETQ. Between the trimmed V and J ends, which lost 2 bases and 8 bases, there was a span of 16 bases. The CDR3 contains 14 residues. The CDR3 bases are TGCGCCAGCAGCTTCCTAACTGGGGAAGGCGGCTACACCTTC. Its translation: CASSFLTGEGGYTF.

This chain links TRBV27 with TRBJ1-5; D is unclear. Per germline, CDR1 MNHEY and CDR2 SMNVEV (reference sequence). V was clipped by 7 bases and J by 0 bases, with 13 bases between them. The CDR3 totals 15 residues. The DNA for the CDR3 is TGTGCCAGCACCCCCCGCCCGGGTAGCAATCAGCCCCAGCATTTT. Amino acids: CASTPRPGSNQPQHF.

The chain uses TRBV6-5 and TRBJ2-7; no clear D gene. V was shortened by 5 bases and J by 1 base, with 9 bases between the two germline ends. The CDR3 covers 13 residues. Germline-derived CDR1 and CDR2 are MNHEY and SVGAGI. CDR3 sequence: CASSKGMSYEQYF. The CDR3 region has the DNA TGTGCCAGCAGTAAAGGAATGTCCTACGAGCAGTACTTC.

The CDR3 sequence is CASSFDPNTGELFF. The CDR3 nucleotides are TGCGCCAGCAGCTTTGATCCGAACACCGGGGAGCTGTTTTTT. The rearrangement links TRBV5-1 to TRBJ2-2; no clear D gene. Germline CDR1 SGHRS, CDR2 YFSETQ. Trimming pared 2 bases from V and 0 bases from J, leaving 5 bases between. This CDR3 region has 14 residues.

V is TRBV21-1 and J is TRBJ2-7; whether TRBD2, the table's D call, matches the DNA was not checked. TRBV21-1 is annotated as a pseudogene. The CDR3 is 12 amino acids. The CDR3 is CARWRWAYEQYF. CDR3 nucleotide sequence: TGTGCGAGATGGAGGTGGGCCTACGAGCAGTACTTC.

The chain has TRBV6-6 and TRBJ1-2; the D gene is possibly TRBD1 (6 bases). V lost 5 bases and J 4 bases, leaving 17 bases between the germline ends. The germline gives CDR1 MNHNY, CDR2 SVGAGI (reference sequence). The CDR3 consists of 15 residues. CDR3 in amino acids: CASSAQGPMFYGYTF. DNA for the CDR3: TGTGCCAGCAGTGCACAGGGACCCATGTTCTATGGCTACACCTTC.

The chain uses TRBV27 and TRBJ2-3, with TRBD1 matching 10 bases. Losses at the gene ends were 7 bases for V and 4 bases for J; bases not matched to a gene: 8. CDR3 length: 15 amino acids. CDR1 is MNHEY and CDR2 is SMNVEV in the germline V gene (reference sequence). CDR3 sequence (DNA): TGTGCCAGCACCCTCCGGGACAGGGGATCAGATACGCAGTATTTT. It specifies CASTLRDRGSDTQYF.

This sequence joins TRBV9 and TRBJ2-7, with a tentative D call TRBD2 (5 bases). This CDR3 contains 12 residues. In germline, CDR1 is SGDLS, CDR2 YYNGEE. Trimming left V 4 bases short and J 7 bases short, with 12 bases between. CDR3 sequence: CASSSLRGEQYF. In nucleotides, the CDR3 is TGTGCCAGCAGCTCCTTGAGAGGGGAGCAGTACTTC. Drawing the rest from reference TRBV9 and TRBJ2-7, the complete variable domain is DSGVTQTPKHLITATGQRVTLRCSPRSGDLSVYWYQQSLDQGLQFLIQYYNGEERAKGNILERFSAQQFPDLHSELNLSSLELGDSALYFCASSSLRGEQYFGPGTRLTVT.

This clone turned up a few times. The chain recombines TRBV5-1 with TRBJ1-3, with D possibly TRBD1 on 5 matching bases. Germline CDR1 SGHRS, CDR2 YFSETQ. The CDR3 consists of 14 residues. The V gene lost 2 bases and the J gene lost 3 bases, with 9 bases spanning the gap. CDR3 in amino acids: CASSLGQGGNTIYF. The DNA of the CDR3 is TGCGCCAGCAGCTTAGGACAAGGTGGAAACACCATATATTTT.

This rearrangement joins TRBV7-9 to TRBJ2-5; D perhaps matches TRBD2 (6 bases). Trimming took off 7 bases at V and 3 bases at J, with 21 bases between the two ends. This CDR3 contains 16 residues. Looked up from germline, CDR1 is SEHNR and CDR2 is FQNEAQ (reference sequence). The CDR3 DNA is TGTGCCAGCACCGCGACTAGGTCTAGCGTAAAAGAGACCCAGTACTTC. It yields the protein CASTATRSSVKETQYF.

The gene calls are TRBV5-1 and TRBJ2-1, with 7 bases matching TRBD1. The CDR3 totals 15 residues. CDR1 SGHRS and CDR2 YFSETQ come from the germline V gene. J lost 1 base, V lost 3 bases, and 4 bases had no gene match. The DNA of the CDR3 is TGCGCCAGCAGCTCGCGACAGGGTTCCTACAATGAGCAGTTCTTC. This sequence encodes CASSSRQGSYNEQFF.

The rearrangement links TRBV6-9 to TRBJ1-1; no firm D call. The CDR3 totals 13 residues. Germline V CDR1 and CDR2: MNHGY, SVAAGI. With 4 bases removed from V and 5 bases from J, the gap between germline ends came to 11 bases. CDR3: CASSSVGRTEAFF. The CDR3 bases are TGTGCCAGCAGTTCAGTAGGGAGAACTGAAGCTTTCTTT.

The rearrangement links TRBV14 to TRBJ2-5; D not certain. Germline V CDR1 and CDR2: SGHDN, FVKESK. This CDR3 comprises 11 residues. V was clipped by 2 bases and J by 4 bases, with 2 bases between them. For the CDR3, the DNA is TGTGCCAGCAGCCAAATAGAGACCCAGTACTTC. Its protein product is CASSQIETQYF. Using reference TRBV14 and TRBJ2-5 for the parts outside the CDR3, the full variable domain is EAGVTQFPSHSVIEKGQTVTLRCDPISGHDNLYWYRRVMGKEIKFLLHFVKESKQDESGMPNNRFLAERTGGTYSTLKVQPAELEDSGVYFCASSQIETQYFGPGTRLLVL.

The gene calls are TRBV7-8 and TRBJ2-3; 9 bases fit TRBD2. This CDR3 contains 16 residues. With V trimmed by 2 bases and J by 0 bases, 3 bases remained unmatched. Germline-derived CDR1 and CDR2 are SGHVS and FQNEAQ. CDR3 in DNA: TGTGCCAGCAGCTTACTAGCGGGATATAGCACAGATACGCAGTATTTT. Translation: CASSLLAGYSTDTQYF. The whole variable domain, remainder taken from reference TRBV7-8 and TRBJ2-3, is GAGVSQSPRYKVAKRGQDVALRCDPISGHVSLFWYQQALGQGPEFLTYFQNEAQLDKSGLPSDRFFAERPEGSVSTLKIQRTQQEDSAVYLCASSLLAGYSTDTQYFGPGTRLTVL.

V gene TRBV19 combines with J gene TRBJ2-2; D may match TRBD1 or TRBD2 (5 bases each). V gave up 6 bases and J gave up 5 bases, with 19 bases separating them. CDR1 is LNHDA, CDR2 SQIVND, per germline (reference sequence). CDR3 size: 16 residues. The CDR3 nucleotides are TGTGCCAGTAGCTCCTTCTACGGGGACGGAACCGGGGAGCTGTTTTTT. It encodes CASSSFYGDGTGELFF.

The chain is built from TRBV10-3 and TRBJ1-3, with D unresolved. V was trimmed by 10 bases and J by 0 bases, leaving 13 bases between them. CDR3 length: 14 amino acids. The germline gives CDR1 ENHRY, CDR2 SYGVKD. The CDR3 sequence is CASALGSSGNTIYF. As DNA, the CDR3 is TGTGCCAGTGCCCTCGGCAGCTCTGGAAACACCATATATTTT.

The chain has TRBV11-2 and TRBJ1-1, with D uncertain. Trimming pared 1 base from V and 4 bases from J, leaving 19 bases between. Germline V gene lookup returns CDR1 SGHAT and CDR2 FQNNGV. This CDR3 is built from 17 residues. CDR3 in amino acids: CASSLGVRAPRGTEAFF. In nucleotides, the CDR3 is TGTGCCAGCAGCTTAGGGGTAAGGGCACCTCGTGGCACTGAAGCTTTCTTT.

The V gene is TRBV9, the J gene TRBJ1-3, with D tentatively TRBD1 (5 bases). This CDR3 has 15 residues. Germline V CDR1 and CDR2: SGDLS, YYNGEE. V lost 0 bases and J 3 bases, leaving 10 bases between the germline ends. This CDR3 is CASSVDRGGGNTIYF. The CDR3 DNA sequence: TGTGCCAGCAGCGTAGATAGGGGTGGTGGAAACACCATATATTTT.

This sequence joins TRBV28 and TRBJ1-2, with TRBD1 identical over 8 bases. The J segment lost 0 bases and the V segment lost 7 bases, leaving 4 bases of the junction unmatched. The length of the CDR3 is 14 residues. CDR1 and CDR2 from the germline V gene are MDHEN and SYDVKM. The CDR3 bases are TGTGCCAGCACCCGGACAGGGTCTAACTATGGCTACACCTTC. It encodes CASTRTGSNYGYTF.

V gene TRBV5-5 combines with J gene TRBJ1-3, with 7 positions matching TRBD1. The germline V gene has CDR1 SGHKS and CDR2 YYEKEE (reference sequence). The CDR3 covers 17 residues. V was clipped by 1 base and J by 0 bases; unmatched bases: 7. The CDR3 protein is CASSLNSGGSSGNTIYF. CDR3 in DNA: TGTGCCAGCAGCTTGAATTCAGGGGGGAGCTCTGGAAACACCATATATTTT.

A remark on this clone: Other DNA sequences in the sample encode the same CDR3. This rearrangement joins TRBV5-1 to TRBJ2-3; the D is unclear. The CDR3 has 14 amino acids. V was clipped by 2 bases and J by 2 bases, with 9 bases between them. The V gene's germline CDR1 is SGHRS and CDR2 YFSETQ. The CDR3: CASSFNRDTDTQYF. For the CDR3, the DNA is TGCGCCAGCAGCTTTAATAGAGACACAGATACGCAGTATTTT.

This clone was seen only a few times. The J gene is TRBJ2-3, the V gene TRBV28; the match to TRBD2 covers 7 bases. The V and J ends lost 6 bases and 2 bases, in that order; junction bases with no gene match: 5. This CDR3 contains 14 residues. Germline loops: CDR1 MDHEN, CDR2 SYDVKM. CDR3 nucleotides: TGTGCCAGCAGACTAGCGCCTTACACAGATACGCAGTATTTT. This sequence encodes CASRLAPYTDTQYF.

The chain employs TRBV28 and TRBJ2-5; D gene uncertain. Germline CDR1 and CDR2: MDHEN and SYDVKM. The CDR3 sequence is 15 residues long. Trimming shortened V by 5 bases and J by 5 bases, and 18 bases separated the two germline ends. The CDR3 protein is CASSQTFLHSETQYF. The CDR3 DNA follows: TGTGCCAGCAGTCAAACCTTCCTCCACTCGGAGACCCAGTACTTC.

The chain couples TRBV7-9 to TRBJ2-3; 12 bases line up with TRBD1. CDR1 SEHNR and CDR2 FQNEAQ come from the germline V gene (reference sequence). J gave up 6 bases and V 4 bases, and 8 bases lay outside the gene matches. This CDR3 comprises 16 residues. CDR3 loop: CASSWGGQGAWDTQYF. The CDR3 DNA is TGTGCCAGCAGCTGGGGGGGACAGGGGGCCTGGGATACGCAGTATTTT. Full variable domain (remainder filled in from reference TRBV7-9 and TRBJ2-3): DTGVSQNPRHKITKRGQNVTFRCDPISEHNRLYWYRQTLGQGPEFLTYFQNEAQLEKSRLLSDRFSAERPKGSFSTLEIQRTEQGDSAMYLCASSWGGQGAWDTQYFGPGTRLTVL.